This passage covers 8 T cell receptor beta chains from one sample sequenced in a study of CD8 T cells in ankylosing spondylitis. TCRdb processed the 5' RACE reads anew with MiXCR; each CDR3 protein has one entry. The sample has 200,000 to 300,000 distinct CDR3 sequences; 30% to 35% are singletons. The sequenced material came from blood, either unsorted or a sorted T cell fraction (not recorded which). All receptors come from a male donor with ankylosing spondylitis or in good health (not recorded which).

The genes are TRBV20-1 and TRBJ2-1; D may be TRBD1 or TRBD2 (5 bases each). The CDR3 is 14 residues long. Germline CDR1 and CDR2: DFQATT and SNEGSKA (reference sequence). The V and J ends lost 2 bases and 6 bases respectively, with 14 bases between them. The CDR3 DNA follows: TGCAGTGCTAGAAAGATGGGACGAACCAATGAGCAGTTCTTC. This encodes CSARKMGRTNEQFF.

The V and J genes are TRBV10-3 and TRBJ2-3; 8 bases agree with TRBD2. The CDR3 extends over 16 amino acids. Germline CDR1 is ENHRY and CDR2 is SYGVKD. J was trimmed by 1 base and V by 4 bases; bases with no gene match: 7. CDR3 in DNA: TGTGCCATCAGTGGGGGTAGCGGGGTGGGCACAGATACGCAGTATTTT. Protein: CAISGGSGVGTDTQYF.

The CDR3 region has the DNA TGTGCCAGCAGCGTAGCTGGGAACCCCTACGAGCAGTACTTC. Protein sequence: CASSVAGNPYEQYF. This sequence joins TRBV9 and TRBJ2-7; D remains unclear. The V end lost 0 bases, the J end lost 2 bases, and 9 bases lay between the germline ends. The CDR3 spans 14 residues. In germline, CDR1 is SGDLS, CDR2 YYNGEE.

A few counts support this clonotype. The chain is built from TRBV4-1 and TRBJ2-1; the D gene is possibly TRBD2 (7 bases). CDR1 and CDR2 from the germline V gene are MGHRA and YSYEKL. The CDR3 sequence is 17 residues long. V lost 2 bases and J 5 bases, leaving 19 bases between the germline ends. The CDR3 coding sequence is TGCGCCAGCAGCCAAAGGTTTATTGCGGGGGCGGACAATGAGCAGTTCTTC. Amino acid sequence: CASSQRFIAGADNEQFF.

This clonotype was counted a few times. The rearrangement links TRBV20-1 to TRBJ1-1, with D possibly being TRBD1 (5 bases). Germline V gene lookup returns CDR1 DFQATT and CDR2 SNEGSKA (reference sequence). The CDR3 is 14 residues long. V shed 1 base and J shed 2 bases, with 11 bases lying between them. CDR3 loop: CSARGKQVNTEAFF. CDR3 in DNA: TGCAGTGCTAGAGGAAAACAGGTAAACACTGAAGCTTTCTTT.

The rearrangement uses TRBV6-5 and TRBJ2-7; no reliable D call. The CDR3 extends over 13 amino acids. V gave up 0 bases and J gave up 6 bases, with 9 bases separating them. Germline-derived CDR1 and CDR2 are MNHEY and SVGAGI. CDR3 sequence: CASSYSTSREQYF. The CDR3 bases are TGTGCCAGCAGTTACTCGACCTCTCGCGAGCAGTACTTC.

This clonotype was counted a few times. This chain links TRBV20-1 with TRBJ2-1; the D gene is possibly TRBD2 (5 bases). From germline, CDR1 is DFQATT and CDR2 SNEGSKA (reference sequence). This CDR3 has 13 residues. The V and J ends lost 2 bases and 3 bases respectively, with 8 bases between them. The CDR3 DNA follows: TGCAGTGCTAGACCCGGGGTCTACAATGAGCAGTTCTTC. It yields the protein CSARPGVYNEQFF.

This clonotype was found a few times. The rearrangement links TRBV6-6 to TRBJ2-1; D remains unclear. Trimming took off 3 bases at V and 9 bases at J, with 12 bases between the two ends. This CDR3 is 13 amino acids long. Germline lookup yields CDR1 MNHNY and CDR2 SVGAGI (reference sequence). This chain's CDR3 is CASSYIPIGEQFF. CDR3 bases: TGTGCCAGCAGTTATATACCGATCGGTGAGCAGTTCTTC.